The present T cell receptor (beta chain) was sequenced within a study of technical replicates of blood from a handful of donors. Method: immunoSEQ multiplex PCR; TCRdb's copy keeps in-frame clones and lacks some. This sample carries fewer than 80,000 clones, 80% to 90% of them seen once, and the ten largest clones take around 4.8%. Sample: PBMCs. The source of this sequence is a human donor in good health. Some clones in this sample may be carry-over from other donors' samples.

The CDR3 DNA is TGTGCCAGCAGCAAAGCAGCGGGAGCAAACTACGAGCAGTACTTC. Translation gives CASSKAAGANYEQYF. V is TRBV7-3 and J is TRBJ2-7; 8 positions match TRBD2. V trimming: 5 bases; J trimming: 3 bases; junction bases outside the gene matches: 9. This CDR3 spans 15 amino acids. Germline V gene data show CDR1 as SGHTA and CDR2 as FQGTGA.